These 23 T cell receptor beta chains were sequenced from one sample in a study of blood T cell repertoires in COVID-19 (dated by TCRdb to 2018 to 2021). Receptor amplification or capture employed the immunoSEQ multiplex PCR assay. TCRdb carries this immuneACCESS record with in-frame sequences only. Its versions omit some clonotypes, under half of them owing to an unresolved V gene in the studies checked, with the rest unexplained. Present in this sample are hundreds of thousands of clones, approximately 91% of which were seen just once. Of the sample, under 7.5% is held by the ten largest clones. The sample was peripheral blood. The receptors come from a man aged 55-75 years who had recovered from COVID-19.

The V and J genes are TRBV7-2 and TRBJ2-7; 7 bases are a match to TRBD1. Germline values: CDR1 SGHTA, CDR2 FQGNSA. Trimming removed 5 bases from V and 4 bases from J; junction bases left unmatched: 8. CDR3 length equals 14 residues. CDR3 sequence reads: CASSKDRVTYEQYF. The CDR3 coding sequence is TGTGCCAGCAGCAAAGACAGGGTAACGTACGAGCAGTACTTC.

The rearrangement uses TRBV6-5 and TRBJ2-2; a possible D gene is TRBD2 (5 bases). Trimming took off 6 bases at V and 4 bases at J, with 9 bases between the two ends. The CDR3 consists of 13 residues. Germline lookup yields CDR1 MNHEY and CDR2 SVGAGI. CDR3 protein: CASRTGFTGELFF. CDR3 nucleotide sequence: TGTGCCAGCAGGACGGGGTTCACCGGGGAGCTGTTTTTT.

This clone appeared once. The CDR3, as DNA: TGCGCCAGCAGCTTGGGACAGGGGATGCCGCAGTATTTT. Translated: CASSLGQGMPQYF. V is TRBV5-1 and J is TRBJ2-3; TRBD1 aligns across 8 bases. This CDR3 has 13 amino acids. Germline V lookup: CDR1 SGHRS, CDR2 YFSETQ. With 0 bases clipped from V and 10 bases from J, the junction kept 4 bases outside the gene matches.

CDR3 nucleotide sequence: TGTGCCAGCAGCCCCGAGGATAACTATGGCTACACCTTC. Amino acids: CASSPEDNYGYTF. V and J are TRBV6-5 and TRBJ1-2; D is undetermined. The CDR3 length is 13 residues. V lost 6 bases and J lost 1, with 9 bases in between. Germline CDR1 is MNHEY and CDR2 is SVGAGI.

The chain combines TRBV7-3 with TRBJ2-1; TRBD2 agrees at 10 bases. CDR3 length: 15 amino acids. The V and J ends lost 2 bases and 7 bases, in that order; junction bases with no gene match: 5. Germline assignment: CDR1 SGHTA and CDR2 FQGTGA. The CDR3 DNA reads TGTGCCAGCAGCTTAGGAGCGGGGGGGCATAATGAGCAGTTCTTC. It codes for CASSLGAGGHNEQFF. The full variable domain, completed using reference TRBV7-3 and TRBJ2-1, is GAGVSQTPSNKVTEKGKYVELRCDPISGHTALYWYRQSLGQGPEFLIYFQGTGAADDSGLPNDRFFAVRPEGSVSTLKIQRTERGDSAVYLCASSLGAGGHNEQFFGPGTRLTVL.

This clone was counted between two and nine times. This rearrangement joins TRBV6-5 to TRBJ2-3, with D maybe TRBD2 (6 bases). Germline V gene data show CDR1 as MNHEY and CDR2 as SVGAGI. This CDR3 is built from 14 residues. V lost 5 bases, J lost 4 bases, and 13 bases lay in between. CDR3 in amino acids: CASSMWGEADTQYF. In DNA form, the CDR3 reads TGTGCCAGCAGTATGTGGGGGGAGGCAGATACGCAGTATTTT.

The V gene is TRBV2, the J gene TRBJ2-3; 7 nucleotides line up with TRBD1. Looked up from germline, CDR1 is SNHLY and CDR2 is FYNNEI. V was clipped by 6 bases and J by 1 base; unmatched bases: 1. The CDR3 extends over 13 amino acids. The DNA for the CDR3 is TGTGCCAGCAGCGGACAGGGCACAGATACGCAGTATTTT. It translates to CASSGQGTDTQYF.

This chain uses TRBV7-9 with TRBJ1-2; D remains unclear. The V and J ends lost 2 bases and 2 bases respectively, with 18 bases between them. Per the germline V gene, CDR1 is SEHNR and CDR2 is FQNEAQ (reference sequence). This CDR3 is built from 17 residues. CDR3 coding DNA: TGTGCCAGCAGCTTAATCATAAATCTAGACGGCAACTATGGCTACACCTTC. Protein: CASSLIINLDGNYGYTF.

The gene calls are TRBV19 and TRBJ1-2; D uncertain. Trimming stripped 1 base from V and 4 bases from J, with 7 bases between. The CDR3 sequence is 13 residues long. The germline CDR1 and CDR2 sequences are LNHDA and SQIVND (reference sequence). For the CDR3, the DNA is TGTGCCAGTAGTATAGGAGCCGGCTATGGCTACACCTTC. This encodes CASSIGAGYGYTF.

The rearrangement links TRBV7-2 to TRBJ2-2, with TRBD2 identical over 8 bases. J gave up 4 bases and V 1 base, and 8 bases lay outside the gene matches. CDR1 SGHTA and CDR2 FQGNSA come from the germline V gene. The CDR3 consists of 17 residues. CDR3 amino acids: CASSLDRLAGLTGELFF. CDR3 nucleotide sequence: TGTGCCAGCAGCTTAGACAGGCTAGCGGGTCTCACCGGGGAGCTGTTTTTT.

This clone occurred once. The chain combines TRBV12-5 with TRBJ1-6; D is perhaps TRBD1 (6 bases). The CDR3 totals 15 residues. The ends were cut back, 7 bases at V and 9 bases at J, with 19 bases in the middle. Germline loops: CDR1 LGHNT, CDR2 FRNRAP. For the CDR3, the DNA is TGTGCTAGTGTCCTCGGGGGGGGGCAACTTTCACCCCTCCACTTT. Its translation: CASVLGGGQLSPLHF.

V is TRBV5-8 and J is TRBJ2-1, with D tentatively TRBD2 (7 bases). The CDR3 extends over 14 amino acids. V was clipped by 5 bases and J by 10 bases, with 19 bases between them. Germline assignment: CDR1 SGHTS and CDR2 YDEGEE. CDR3 coding DNA: TGTGCCAGCAGGGGCGGGGGACAATGGGGAGAGCAGTTCTTC. Translated: CASRGGGQWGEQFF.

A few counts support this clone. The chain is built from TRBV18 and TRBJ1-5; no firm D call. CDR1 is KGHSH, CDR2 LQKENI, per germline. Between the trimmed V and J ends, which lost 1 base and 2 bases, there was a span of 9 bases. CDR3 length: 15 amino acids. The CDR3 DNA reads TGTGCCAGCTCACCACAACCGGGAGGCAATCAGCCCCAGCATTTT. Amino acids: CASSPQPGGNQPQHF.

The rearrangement uses TRBV5-4 and TRBJ1-1; 7 bases line up with TRBD1. V lost 4 bases, J lost 0 bases, and 6 bases stayed unmatched. Per germline, CDR1 SGHNT and CDR2 YYREEE (reference sequence). This CDR3 is 15 amino acids long. CDR3 sequence (DNA): TGTGCCAGCAGCCCACCCGACAGGGTGAACACTGAAGCTTTCTTT. This gives the protein CASSPPDRVNTEAFF. The full variable domain, with the rest looked up from reference TRBV5-4 and TRBJ1-1, is ETGVTQSPTHLIKTRGQQVTLRCSSQSGHNTVSWYQQALGQGPQFIFQYYREEENGRGNFPPRFSGLQFPNYSSELNVNALELDDSALYLCASSPPDRVNTEAFFGQGTRLTVV.

The chain employs TRBV7-2 and TRBJ1-5; 9 bases are shared with TRBD1. Germline V CDR1 and CDR2: SGHTA, FQGNSA. The CDR3 contains 18 residues. V trimming: 0 bases; J trimming: 3 bases; junction bases outside the gene matches: 9. The CDR3 DNA reads TGTGCCAGCAGCTTAGCTCTGGGACAGGGTTATATCAATCAGCCCCAGCATTTT. The encoded protein is CASSLALGQGYINQPQHF.

The chain links TRBV28 to TRBJ1-2; D is ambiguous. The germline CDR1 and CDR2 sequences are MDHEN and SYDVKM. The V end was cut by 5 bases, the J end by 7 bases, with 14 bases between. CDR3 length: 13 residues. The CDR3 coding sequence is TGTGCCAGCAGTCACGAGTTAAGAGGTGGCTACACCTTC. Translated: CASSHELRGGYTF.

This clone was detected a few times. CDR3 DNA sequence: TGTGCCAGCTCACCAGGGCAGGATTCACCCCTCCACTTT. Its translation: CASSPGQDSPLHF. V gene TRBV18 combines with J gene TRBJ1-6, with D uncertain. The V gene's germline CDR1 is KGHSH and CDR2 LQKENI. V was trimmed by 2 bases and J by 8 bases, leaving 7 bases between them. The CDR3 has 13 amino acids. Full variable domain (rest looked up from reference TRBV18 and TRBJ1-6): NAGVMQNPRHLVRRRGQEARLRCSPMKGHSHVYWYRQLPEEGLKFMVYLQKENIIDESGMPKERFSAEFPKEGPSILRIQQVVRGDSAAYFCASSPGQDSPLHFGNGTRLTVT.

CDR3 DNA sequence: TGTGCCAGCATCCTAACAGGGGTAGGTGAGCAGTTCTTC. It specifies CASILTGVGEQFF. The chain carries TRBV6-5 and TRBJ2-1, with 7 bases fitting TRBD1. Germline V gives CDR1 MNHEY, CDR2 SVGAGI. The length of the CDR3 is 13 residues. V was pared by 7 bases and J by 9 bases, with 9 bases of the junction left unmatched.

The V call is TRBV7-9, the J call TRBJ1-3, with 9 bases aligning to TRBD1. The CDR3 is made up of 16 amino acids. CDR1 and CDR2 from the germline V gene are SEHNR and FQNEAQ (reference sequence). Trimming removed 5 bases from V and 4 bases from J; junction bases left unmatched: 9. The CDR3 loop reads CASSISGTGIGNTIYF. The DNA for the CDR3 is TGTGCCAGCAGCATCTCCGGGACAGGGATCGGAAACACCATATATTTT.

This sequence joins TRBV12-3 or TRBV12-4 and TRBJ1-1, with unresolved D. Trimming removed 3 bases at V and 10 bases at J, with 12 bases between. The CDR3 length is 12 residues. The CDR3 sequence is CASSLTVLGAFF. As DNA, the CDR3 is TGTGCCAGCAGTTTGACGGTGCTAGGAGCTTTCTTT.

V is TRBV19 and J is TRBJ1-4; D may be TRBD1 (5 bases). CDR1 is LNHDA and CDR2 is SQIVND in the germline V gene (reference sequence). The ends were cut back, 5 bases at V and 0 bases at J, with 7 bases in the middle. CDR3 length equals 14 residues. CDR3: CASSLTATNEKLFF. The CDR3 region has the DNA TGTGCCAGTAGTTTGACAGCAACTAATGAAAAACTGTTTTTT.

The chain links TRBV24-1 to TRBJ2-1, with D uncertain. The CDR3 is 12 amino acids. Trimming left V 6 bases short and J 10 bases short, with 12 bases between. Germline CDR1 KGHDR, CDR2 SFDVKD. CDR3: CATSSSTGEQFF. In nucleotides, the CDR3 is TGTGCCACCAGTAGTAGCACTGGAGAGCAGTTCTTC.

This chain uses TRBV6-2 or TRBV6-3 with TRBJ1-6; 7 bases match TRBD1. CDR1 is MNHEY, CDR2 SVGEGT, per germline. The CDR3 spans 18 residues. Trimming removed 3 bases from V and 3 bases from J; junction bases left unmatched: 11. CDR3 nucleotides: TGTGCCAGCAGTTATCGGAAGGGACAGAACCTCTATAATTCACCCCTCCACTTT. Its protein product is CASSYRKGQNLYNSPLHF.